This is a list of T cell receptor beta chains from one sample in a study of CD8 T cells in Susac syndrome. Each CDR3 protein gets one entry after TCRdb re-called the immunoSEQ multiplex PCR reads with MiXCR. The sample has about 140,000 distinct CDR3 sequences, 85% to 95% seen once. Sequenced sample: CD4+ T cells from PBMCs. The receptors come from a human donor with Susac syndrome. Both conserved end residues are trimmed from each CDR3.

v_gene	j_gene	CDR3aa
TRBV7-2	TRBJ2-5	ASSQRTGETQY
TRBV27	TRBJ1-1	ASSSGTGGGSTEAF
TRBV28	TRBJ1-2	ASMGDTNYGYT
TRBV9	TRBJ1-1	ASSVGTVGFEAF
TRBV30	TRBJ1-5	AWSSKGGGNQPQH
TRBV7-9	TRBJ1-1	ASSPGGAEAF
TRBV25-1	TRBJ1-2	ASSPHRGNYGYT
TRBV5-1	TRBJ2-3	ASRGLAPDTQY
TRBV30	TRBJ1-5	AWSSRDTNQPQH
TRBV7-2	TRBJ2-1	ASSAPGQGARQRYNEQF
TRBV4-1	TRBJ2-3	ASSQESGADTDTQY
TRBV6-2/TRBV6-3	TRBJ2-7	ASRDRLYEQY
TRBV6-6	TRBJ1-4	ASEGQTGEKLF
TRBV20-1	TRBJ2-5	SARIAGGRETQY
TRBV30	TRBJ2-1	AWSPGTGAEQF
TRBV30	TRBJ2-6	AWSPGTSGANVLT
TRBV5-6	TRBJ2-2	ASSLQPSANTGELF
TRBV12-3/TRBV12-4	TRBJ2-6	ASSYPGQSGANVLT
TRBV19	TRBJ1-2	ASSPVGDYGYT
TRBV3-1	TRBJ2-7	ASSQRTGTPDKQY
TRBV23-1	TRBJ2-1	ASPIGLGGDEQF
TRBV30	TRBJ2-2	AWSATANTGELF
TRBV3-1	TRBJ2-3	ASSSGTITDTQY
TRBV5-4	TRBJ2-5	ASSLGLTAQETQY
TRBV13	TRBJ2-5	ASSLVGAGGIDQETQY